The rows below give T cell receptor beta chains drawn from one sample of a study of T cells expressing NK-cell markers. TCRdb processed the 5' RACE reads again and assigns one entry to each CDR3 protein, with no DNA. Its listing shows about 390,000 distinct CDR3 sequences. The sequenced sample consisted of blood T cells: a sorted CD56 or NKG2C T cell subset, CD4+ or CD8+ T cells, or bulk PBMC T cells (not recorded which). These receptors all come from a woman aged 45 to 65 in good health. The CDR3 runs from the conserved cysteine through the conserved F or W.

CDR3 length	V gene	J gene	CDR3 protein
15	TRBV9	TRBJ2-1	CASSASMRGYNEQFF
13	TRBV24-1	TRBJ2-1	CATSDAFQANPVF
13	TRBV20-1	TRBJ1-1	CSASEGARTEAFF
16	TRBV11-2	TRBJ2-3	CASSLRSTGGTDTQYF
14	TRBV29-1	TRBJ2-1	CSVRDRGQYNEQFF
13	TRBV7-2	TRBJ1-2	CASSLIQVYGYTF
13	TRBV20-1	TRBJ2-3	CSASGQSTDTQYF
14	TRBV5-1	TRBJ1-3	CASSLGVSGNTIYF
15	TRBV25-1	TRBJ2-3	CASSEVYDPTDTQYF
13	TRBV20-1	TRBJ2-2	CSALKPNTGELFF
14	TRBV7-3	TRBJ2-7	CASSPSGSTYEQYF
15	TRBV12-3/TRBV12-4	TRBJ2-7	CASTPGQGEIYEQYF
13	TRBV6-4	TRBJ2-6	CASSEAGANVLTF
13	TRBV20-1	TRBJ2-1	CSANGEFINEQFF
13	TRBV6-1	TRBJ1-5	CASSAAEYQPQHF
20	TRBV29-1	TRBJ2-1	CSVPPKREGLGFGSYNEQFF
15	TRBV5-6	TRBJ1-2	CASSLGTGGLYGYTF
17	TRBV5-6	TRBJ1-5	CASSDTHGQNSNQPQHF
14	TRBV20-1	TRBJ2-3	CSASLAGGPLRQYF
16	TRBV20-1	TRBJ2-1	CSARTSSSRRDNEQFF
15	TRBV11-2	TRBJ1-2	CASSPIQGRIHGYTF
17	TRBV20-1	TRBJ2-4	CSAFGAGGLVAKNIQYF
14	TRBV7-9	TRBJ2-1	CASSTETRYNEQFF
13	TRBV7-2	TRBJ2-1	CASSLRRGLPEFF
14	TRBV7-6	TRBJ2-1	CASSRQGATNEQFF
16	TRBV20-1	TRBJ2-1	CSARTSGSLGGNEQFF